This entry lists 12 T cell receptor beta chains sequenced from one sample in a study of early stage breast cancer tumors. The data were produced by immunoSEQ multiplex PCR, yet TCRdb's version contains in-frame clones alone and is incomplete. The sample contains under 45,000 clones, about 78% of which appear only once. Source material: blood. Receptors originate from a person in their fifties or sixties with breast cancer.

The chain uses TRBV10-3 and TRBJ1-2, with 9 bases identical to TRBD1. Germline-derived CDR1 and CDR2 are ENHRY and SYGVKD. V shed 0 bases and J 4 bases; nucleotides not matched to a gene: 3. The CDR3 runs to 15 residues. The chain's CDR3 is CAISESQGAIYGYTF. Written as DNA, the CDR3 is TGTGCCATCAGTGAGTCACAGGGGGCCATCTATGGCTACACCTTC.

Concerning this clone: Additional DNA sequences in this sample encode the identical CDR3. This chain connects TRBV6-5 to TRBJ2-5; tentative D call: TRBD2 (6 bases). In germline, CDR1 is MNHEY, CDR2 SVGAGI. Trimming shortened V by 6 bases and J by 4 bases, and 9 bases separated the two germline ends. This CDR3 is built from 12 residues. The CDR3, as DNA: TGTGCCAGCAGGAGAGCGGGAGAGACCCAGTACTTC. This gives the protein CASRRAGETQYF.

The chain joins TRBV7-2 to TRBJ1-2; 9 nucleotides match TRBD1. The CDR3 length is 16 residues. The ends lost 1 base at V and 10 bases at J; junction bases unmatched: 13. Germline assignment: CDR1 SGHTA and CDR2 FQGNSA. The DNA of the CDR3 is TGTGCCAGCAGCTTAGTCGTCGGCGGACAGGGGCAATTCTACACCTTC. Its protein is CASSLVVGGQGQFYTF.

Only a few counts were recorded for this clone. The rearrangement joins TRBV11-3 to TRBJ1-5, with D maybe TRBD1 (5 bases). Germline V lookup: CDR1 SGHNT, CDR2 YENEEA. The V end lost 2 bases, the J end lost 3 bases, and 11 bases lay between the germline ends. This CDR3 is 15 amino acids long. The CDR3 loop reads CASSLQGKDNQPQHF. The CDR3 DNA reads TGTGCCAGCAGCTTACAGGGTAAGGACAATCAGCCCCAGCATTTT. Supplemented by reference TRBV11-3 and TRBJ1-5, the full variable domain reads EAGVVQSPRYKIIEKKQPVAFWCNPISGHNTLYWYLQNLGQGPELLIRYENEEAVDDSQLPKDRFSAERLKGVDSTLKIQPAELGDSAVYLCASSLQGKDNQPQHFGDGTRLSIL.

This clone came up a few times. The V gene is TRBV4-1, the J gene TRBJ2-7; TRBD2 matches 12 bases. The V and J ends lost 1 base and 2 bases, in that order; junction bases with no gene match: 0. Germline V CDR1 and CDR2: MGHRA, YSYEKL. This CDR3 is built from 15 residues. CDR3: CASSQASGRAYEQYF. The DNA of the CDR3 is TGCGCCAGCAGCCAAGCTAGCGGGAGGGCCTACGAGCAGTACTTC.

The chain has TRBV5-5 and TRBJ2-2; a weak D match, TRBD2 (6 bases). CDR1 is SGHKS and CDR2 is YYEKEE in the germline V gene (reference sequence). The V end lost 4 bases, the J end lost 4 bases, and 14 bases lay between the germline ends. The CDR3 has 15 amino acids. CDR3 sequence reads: CASSPNRGGTGELFF. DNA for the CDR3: TGTGCCAGCAGCCCGAATAGGGGAGGCACCGGGGAGCTGTTTTTT.

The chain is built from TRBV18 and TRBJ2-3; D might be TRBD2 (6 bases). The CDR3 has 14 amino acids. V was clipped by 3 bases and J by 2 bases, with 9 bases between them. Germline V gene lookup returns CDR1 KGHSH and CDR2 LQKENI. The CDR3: CASSPEGNTDTQYF. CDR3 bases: TGTGCCAGCTCACCGGAGGGAAACACAGATACGCAGTATTTT.

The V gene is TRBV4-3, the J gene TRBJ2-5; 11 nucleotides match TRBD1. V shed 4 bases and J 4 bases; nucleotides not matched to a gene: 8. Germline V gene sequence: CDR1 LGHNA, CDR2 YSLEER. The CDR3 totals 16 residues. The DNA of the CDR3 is TGCGCCAGCAGCCCAGGGACAGGGGGTAAAGGAGAGACCCAGTACTTC. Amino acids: CASSPGTGGKGETQYF.

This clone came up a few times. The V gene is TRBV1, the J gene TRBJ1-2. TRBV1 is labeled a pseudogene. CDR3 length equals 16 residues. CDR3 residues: CTPFRLPYLRHYGYTF. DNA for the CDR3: TGCACCCCTTTCAGACTTCCCTACTTGAGGCATTATGGCTACACCTTC.

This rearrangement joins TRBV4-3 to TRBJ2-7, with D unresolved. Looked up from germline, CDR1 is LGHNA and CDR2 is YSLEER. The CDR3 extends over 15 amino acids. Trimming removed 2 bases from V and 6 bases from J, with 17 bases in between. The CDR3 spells CASSQPAIHRGEQYV. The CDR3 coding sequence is TGCGCCAGCAGCCAACCGGCCATACACCGAGGCGAGCAGTACGTC.

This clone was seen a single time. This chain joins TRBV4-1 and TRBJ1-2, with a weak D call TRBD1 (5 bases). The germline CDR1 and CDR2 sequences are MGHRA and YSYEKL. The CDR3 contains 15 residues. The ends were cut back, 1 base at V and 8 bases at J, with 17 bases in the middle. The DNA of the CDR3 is TGCGCCAGCAGCCAAGTGGGGGGAGGGGCTGGAGGCTACACCTTC. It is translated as CASSQVGGGAGGYTF.

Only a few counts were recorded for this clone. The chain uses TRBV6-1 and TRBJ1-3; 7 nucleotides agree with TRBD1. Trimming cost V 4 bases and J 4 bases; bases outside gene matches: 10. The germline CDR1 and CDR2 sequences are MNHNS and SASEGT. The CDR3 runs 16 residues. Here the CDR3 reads CASSVGAQGRGNTIYF. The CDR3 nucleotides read TGTGCCAGCAGTGTTGGAGCACAGGGGCGCGGAAACACCATATATTTT.